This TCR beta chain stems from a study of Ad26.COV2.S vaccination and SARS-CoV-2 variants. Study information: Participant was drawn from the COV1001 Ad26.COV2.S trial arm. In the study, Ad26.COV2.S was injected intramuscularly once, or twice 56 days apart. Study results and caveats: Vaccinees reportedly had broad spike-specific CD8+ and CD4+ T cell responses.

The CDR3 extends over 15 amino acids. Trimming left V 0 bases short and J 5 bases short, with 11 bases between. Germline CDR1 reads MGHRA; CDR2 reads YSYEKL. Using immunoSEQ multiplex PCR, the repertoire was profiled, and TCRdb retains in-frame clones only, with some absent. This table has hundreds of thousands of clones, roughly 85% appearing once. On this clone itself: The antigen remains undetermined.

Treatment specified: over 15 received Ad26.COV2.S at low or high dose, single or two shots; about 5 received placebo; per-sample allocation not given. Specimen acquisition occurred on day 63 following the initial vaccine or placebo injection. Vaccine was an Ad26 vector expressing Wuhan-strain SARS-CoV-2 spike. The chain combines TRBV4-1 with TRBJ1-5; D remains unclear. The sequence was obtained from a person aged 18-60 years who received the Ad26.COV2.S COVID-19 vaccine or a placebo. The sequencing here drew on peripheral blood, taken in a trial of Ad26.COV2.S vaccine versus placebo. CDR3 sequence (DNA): TGCGCCAGCAGCCAAGATCCAGTGTATGATCAGCCCCAGCATTTT. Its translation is CASSQDPVYDQPQHF.